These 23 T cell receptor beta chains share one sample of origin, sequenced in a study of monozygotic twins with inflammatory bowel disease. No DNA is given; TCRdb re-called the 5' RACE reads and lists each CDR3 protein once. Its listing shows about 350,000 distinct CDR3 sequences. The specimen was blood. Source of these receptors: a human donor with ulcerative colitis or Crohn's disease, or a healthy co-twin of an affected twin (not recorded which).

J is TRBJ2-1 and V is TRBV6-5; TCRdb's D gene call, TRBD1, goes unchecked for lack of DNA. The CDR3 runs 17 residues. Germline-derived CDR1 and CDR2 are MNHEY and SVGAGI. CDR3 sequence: CASSYEGWGERPNEQFF.

The CDR3 here is CASTGRQGRTYNEQFF. The rearrangement uses TRBV12-3 or TRBV12-4 and TRBJ2-1; with no DNA, the TCRdb D assignment of TRBD1 cannot be verified. The CDR3 length is 16 residues.

This CDR3 is CASSQGTARAPNTEAFF. V and J are TRBV4-1 and TRBJ1-1; TCRdb calls TRBD1, which cannot be checked without DNA. Germline V gives CDR1 MGHRA, CDR2 YSYEKL. CDR3 length: 17 amino acids.

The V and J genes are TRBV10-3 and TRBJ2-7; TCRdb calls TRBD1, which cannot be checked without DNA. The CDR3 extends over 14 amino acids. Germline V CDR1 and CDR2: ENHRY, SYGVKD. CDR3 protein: CAISESDRANEQYF.

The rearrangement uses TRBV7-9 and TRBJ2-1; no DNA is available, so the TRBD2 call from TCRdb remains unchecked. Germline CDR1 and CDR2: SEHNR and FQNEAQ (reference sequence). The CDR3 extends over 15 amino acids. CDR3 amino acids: CASSTLADPYNEQFF.

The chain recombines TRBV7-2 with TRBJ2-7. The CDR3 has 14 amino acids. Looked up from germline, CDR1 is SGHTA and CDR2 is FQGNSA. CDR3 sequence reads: CASSLAGNIYEQYF. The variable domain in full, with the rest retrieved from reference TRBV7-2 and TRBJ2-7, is GAGVSQSPSNKVTEKGKDVELRCDPISGHTALYWYRQSLGQGLEFLIYFQGNSAPDKSGLPSDRFSAERTGGSVSTLTIQRTQQEDSAVYLCASSLAGNIYEQYFGPGTRLTVT.

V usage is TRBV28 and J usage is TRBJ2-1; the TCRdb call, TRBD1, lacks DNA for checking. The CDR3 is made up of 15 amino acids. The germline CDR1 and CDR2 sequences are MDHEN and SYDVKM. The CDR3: CASSFAGPKAPEQFF.

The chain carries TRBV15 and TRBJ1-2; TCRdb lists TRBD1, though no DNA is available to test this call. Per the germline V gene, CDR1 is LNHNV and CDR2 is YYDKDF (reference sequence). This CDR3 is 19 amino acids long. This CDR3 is CATSRNLPYLGQQNYGYTF.

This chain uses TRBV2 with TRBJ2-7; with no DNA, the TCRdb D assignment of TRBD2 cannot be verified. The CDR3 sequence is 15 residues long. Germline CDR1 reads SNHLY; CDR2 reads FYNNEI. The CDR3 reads CASRPRASGSYEQYF.

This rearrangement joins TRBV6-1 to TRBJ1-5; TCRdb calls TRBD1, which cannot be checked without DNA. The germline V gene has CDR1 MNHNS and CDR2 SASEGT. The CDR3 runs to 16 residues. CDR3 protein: CASSPRQGDSNQPQHF.

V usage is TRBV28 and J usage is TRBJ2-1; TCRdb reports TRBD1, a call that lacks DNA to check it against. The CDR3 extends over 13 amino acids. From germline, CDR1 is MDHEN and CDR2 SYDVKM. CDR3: CASTPRDYNEQFF.

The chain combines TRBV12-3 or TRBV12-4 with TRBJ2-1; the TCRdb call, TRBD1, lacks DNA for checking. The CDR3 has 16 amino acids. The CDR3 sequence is CASSFPPTSSYNEQFF.

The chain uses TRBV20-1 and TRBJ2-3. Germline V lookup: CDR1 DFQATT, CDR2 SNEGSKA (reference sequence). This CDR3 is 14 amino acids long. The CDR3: CSARSLAATDTQYF.

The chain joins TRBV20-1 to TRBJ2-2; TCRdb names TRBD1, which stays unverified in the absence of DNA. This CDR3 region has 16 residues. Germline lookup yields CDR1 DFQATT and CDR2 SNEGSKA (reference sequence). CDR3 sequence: CSARRGGQGWTGELFF.

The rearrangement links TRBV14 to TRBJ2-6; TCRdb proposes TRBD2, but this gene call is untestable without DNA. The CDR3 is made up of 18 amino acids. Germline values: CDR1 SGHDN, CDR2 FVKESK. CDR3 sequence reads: CASSLKTRGSSGANVLTF.

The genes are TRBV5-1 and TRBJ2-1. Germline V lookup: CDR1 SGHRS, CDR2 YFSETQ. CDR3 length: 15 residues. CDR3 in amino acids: CASMAETESYNEQFF.

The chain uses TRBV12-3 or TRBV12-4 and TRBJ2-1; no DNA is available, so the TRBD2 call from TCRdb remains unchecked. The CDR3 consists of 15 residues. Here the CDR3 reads CASSSQRENYNEQFF.

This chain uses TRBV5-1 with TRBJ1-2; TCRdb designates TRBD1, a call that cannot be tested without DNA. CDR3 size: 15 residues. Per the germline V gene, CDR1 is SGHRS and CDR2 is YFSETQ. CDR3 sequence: CASSLSGTGNYGYTF.

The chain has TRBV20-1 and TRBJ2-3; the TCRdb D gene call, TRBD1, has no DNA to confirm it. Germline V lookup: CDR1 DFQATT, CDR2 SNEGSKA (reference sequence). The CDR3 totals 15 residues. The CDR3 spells CSATPRKGGTDTQYF.

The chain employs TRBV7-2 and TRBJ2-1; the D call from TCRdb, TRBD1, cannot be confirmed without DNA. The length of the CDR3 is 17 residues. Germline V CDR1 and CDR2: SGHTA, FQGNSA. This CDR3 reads CASSLVRRTGAFDEQFF.

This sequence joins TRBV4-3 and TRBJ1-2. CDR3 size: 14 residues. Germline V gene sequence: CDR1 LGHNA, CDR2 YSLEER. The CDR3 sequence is CASSQEMQDYGYTF.

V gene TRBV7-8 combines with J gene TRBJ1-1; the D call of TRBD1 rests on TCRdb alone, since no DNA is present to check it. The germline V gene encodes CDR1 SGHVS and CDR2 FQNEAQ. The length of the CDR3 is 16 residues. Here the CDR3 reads CASSLANGHMNTEAFF.

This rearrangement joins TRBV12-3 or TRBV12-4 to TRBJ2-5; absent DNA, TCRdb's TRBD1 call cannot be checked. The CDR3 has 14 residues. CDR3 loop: CASTPFQGGETQYF.